One sample yielded the 26 T cell receptor beta chains listed below, sequenced in a study of response to subunit inactivated influenza vaccine. TCRdb recomputed calls from the RT-PCR reads with MiXCR, one row per CDR3 protein. The table has around 850,000 distinct CDR3 sequences, under 20% seen once. Sequences were derived from PBMCs from blood, sampled less than 6 days after vaccination. The receptor source for this set is a man aged 50-59 years who received an inactivated influenza vaccine.

V gene TRBV4-1 combines with J gene TRBJ2-1; 7 positions match TRBD1. CDR3 length: 16 residues. V dropped 4 bases and J dropped 8; count of bases not matched to a gene: 14. Germline V CDR1 and CDR2: MGHRA, YSYEKL. CDR3 in DNA: TGCGCCAGCAGCCGCAACCCGGGACAGCGGTTCGATGAGCAGTTCTTC. Translated, it gives CASSRNPGQRFDEQFF.

This clonotype was observed a handful of times. The chain carries TRBV12-3 or TRBV12-4 and TRBJ1-2; TRBD1 matches 10 bases. V shed 3 bases and J 8 bases; nucleotides not matched to a gene: 9. This CDR3 comprises 15 residues. DNA of the CDR3: TGTGCCAGCAGTTTCAGGGCCGGGACAGGGGAAGGCTACACCTTC. It yields the protein CASSFRAGTGEGYTF.

The chain uses TRBV12-3 or TRBV12-4 and TRBJ1-1; 8 bases are shared with TRBD1. The CDR3 extends over 12 amino acids. The V and J ends lost 5 bases and 8 bases, in that order; junction bases with no gene match: 4. CDR3 sequence reads: CASSRQGIEAFF. The CDR3 nucleotides read TGTGCCAGCAGTAGACAGGGGATCGAAGCTTTCTTT.

The V gene is TRBV20-1, the J gene TRBJ2-3; D perhaps matches TRBD2 (6 bases). Between the trimmed V and J ends, which lost 3 bases and 2 bases, there was a span of 12 bases. Looked up from germline, CDR1 is DFQATT and CDR2 is SNEGSKA (reference sequence). This CDR3 has 14 amino acids. CDR3 residues: CSARSSGFTDTQYF. The CDR3 DNA reads as TGCAGTGCTAGGTCCAGCGGGTTCACAGATACGCAGTATTTT.

In this sample, this clonotype turned up many times. The chain couples TRBV7-9 to TRBJ1-2, with 8 bases aligning to TRBD1. The CDR3 consists of 16 residues. With 0 bases clipped from V and 5 bases from J, the junction kept 8 bases outside the gene matches. In germline, CDR1 is SEHNR, CDR2 FQNEAQ (reference sequence). CDR3 DNA: TGTGCCAGCAGCTTAGCGCGAGGACAGGGAGGGTATGGCTACACCTTC. Amino acid sequence: CASSLARGQGGYGYTF.

V is TRBV12-3 or TRBV12-4 and J is TRBJ2-2, with D unclear. Trimming removed 3 bases from V and 7 bases from J, with 12 bases in between. There are 14 residues in the CDR3. Written as DNA, the CDR3 is TGTGCCAGCAGTTTTAACAGCCTTGTCGGGGAGCTGTTTTTT. This gives the protein CASSFNSLVGELFF.

This clonotype was counted a few times. This chain links TRBV7-8 with TRBJ1-1; maybe TRBD1 (6 bases). In germline, CDR1 is SGHVS, CDR2 FQNEAQ. Deletions cut 5 bases from V and 3 bases from J, with 13 bases between. The CDR3 is made up of 14 amino acids. CDR3 nucleotides: TGTGCCAGCAGCCTGGACAGCATAGACACTGAAGCTTTCTTT. Protein: CASSLDSIDTEAFF.

The V call is TRBV20-1, the J call TRBJ2-5; D gene unclear. The germline V gene has CDR1 DFQATT and CDR2 SNEGSKA (reference sequence). The CDR3 totals 14 residues. The V end lost 1 base, the J end lost 3 bases, and 12 bases lay between the germline ends. The CDR3 bases are TGCAGTGCTAGAGTCCCTGGCACCAAAGAGACCCAGTACTTC. Its protein product is CSARVPGTKETQYF.

The chain employs TRBV4-1 and TRBJ1-5; D not certain. Trimming removed 1 base from V and 5 bases from J, with 6 bases in between. Germline CDR1 MGHRA, CDR2 YSYEKL. The CDR3 has 13 amino acids. Here the CDR3 DNA reads TGCGCCAGCAGCCAAGGAGTTTATCAGCCCCAGCATTTT. This gives the protein CASSQGVYQPQHF.

The rearrangement uses TRBV7-9 and TRBJ2-1; D is possibly TRBD2 (5 bases). V gave up 5 bases and J gave up 7 bases, with 12 bases separating them. CDR1 and CDR2 from the germline V gene are SEHNR and FQNEAQ (reference sequence). There are 13 residues in the CDR3. The CDR3 spells CASSHDTGNEQFF. Written as DNA, the CDR3 is TGTGCCAGCAGCCACGACACGGGAAATGAGCAGTTCTTC.

J is TRBJ1-1 and V is TRBV6-1; 8 bases align to TRBD1. Looked up from germline, CDR1 is MNHNS and CDR2 is SASEGT. The length of the CDR3 is 15 residues. J lost 7 bases, V lost 4 bases, and 11 bases had no gene match. The CDR3 region is CASSADRAKTYEAFF. The CDR3 DNA reads as TGTGCCAGCAGTGCGGACAGGGCGAAGACCTATGAAGCTTTCTTT.

The J gene is TRBJ2-7, the V gene TRBV9; D is perhaps TRBD1 (5 bases). The CDR3 runs to 13 residues. Germline V gives CDR1 SGDLS, CDR2 YYNGEE. The V gene lost 2 bases and the J gene lost 6 bases, with 12 bases spanning the gap. CDR3 in amino acids: CASSVDSSSEQYF. The CDR3 DNA reads TGTGCCAGCAGCGTCGACAGTAGCTCCGAGCAGTACTTC.

This clonotype was seen more than once but under ten times. The chain is built from TRBV28 and TRBJ2-7, with 13 positions matching TRBD2. CDR1 is MDHEN and CDR2 is SYDVKM in the germline V gene. The CDR3 consists of 15 residues. The V gene end was trimmed by 3 bases and the J gene end by 7 bases; junction bases not matched to a gene: 6. The CDR3, as DNA: TGTGCCAGCAGTTTCGGGGGACTAGCGGGGAGAGAGCAGTACTTC. Translation: CASSFGGLAGREQYF.

This rearrangement joins TRBV20-1 to TRBJ2-3; 7 nucleotides match TRBD2. J lost 4 bases, V lost 5 bases, and 9 bases had no gene match. From germline, CDR1 is DFQATT and CDR2 SNEGSKA (reference sequence). This CDR3 contains 14 residues. CDR3 bases: TGCAGTGCTGACCGGAGCGGGAAGGCAGATACGCAGTATTTT. Residues: CSADRSGKADTQYF.

The chain uses TRBV5-5 and TRBJ2-3, with no clear D. V gave up 0 bases and J gave up 1 base, with 9 bases separating them. CDR1 and CDR2 (germline): SGHKS, YYEKEE (reference sequence). The CDR3 is 15 amino acids. The CDR3 DNA reads as TGTGCCAGCAGCTTGGAGCTGTTCGGCACAGATACGCAGTATTTT. Protein product: CASSLELFGTDTQYF. Looking up the rest from reference TRBV5-5 and TRBJ2-3 gives the full variable domain: DAGVTQSPTHLIKTRGQQVTLRCSPISGHKSVSWYQQVLGQGPQFIFQYYEKEERGRGNFPDRFSARQFPNYSSELNVNALLLGDSALYLCASSLELFGTDTQYFGPGTRLTVL.

The chain joins TRBV3-1 to TRBJ2-7; 9 bases agree with TRBD1. CDR1 is LGHDT and CDR2 is YNNKEL in the germline V gene (reference sequence). Germline trimming cut 3 bases from V and 3 bases from J; bases unmatched to any gene: 3. The CDR3 sequence is 14 residues long. CDR3 sequence: CASSQTGGIYEQYF. CDR3 nucleotides: TGTGCCAGCAGCCAGACAGGGGGGATCTACGAGCAGTACTTC.

This sequence joins TRBV2 and TRBJ2-3; TRBD2 agrees at 13 bases. Trimming cost V 4 bases and J 4 bases; bases outside gene matches: 5. The CDR3 sequence is 16 residues long. In germline, CDR1 is SNHLY, CDR2 FYNNEI. The CDR3: CASSGTSGRDADTQYF. The CDR3 DNA sequence: TGTGCCAGCAGTGGGACTAGCGGGAGAGACGCAGATACGCAGTATTTT.

This chain uses TRBV15 with TRBJ2-2, with D maybe TRBD2 (6 bases). The V gene lost 2 bases and the J gene lost 7 bases, with 11 bases spanning the gap. Looked up from germline, CDR1 is LNHNV and CDR2 is YYDKDF (reference sequence). The length of the CDR3 is 14 residues. For the CDR3, the DNA is TGTGCCACCAGCAGAACTCGGGAGAACGGGGAGCTGTTTTTT. Amino acids: CATSRTRENGELFF.

In DNA form, the CDR3 reads TGTGCCAGCAGTGAATTAGTAGGTCGCAGATCGGCGGAAGCTTTCTTT. This encodes CASSELVGRRSAEAFF. The J gene is TRBJ1-1, the V gene TRBV6-1; D call uncertain. V was shortened by 2 bases and J by 8 bases, with 21 bases between the two germline ends. The CDR3 contains 16 residues. Germline values: CDR1 MNHNS, CDR2 SASEGT.

The V gene is TRBV20-1, the J gene TRBJ2-3; possibly TRBD2 for D (6 bases). The length of the CDR3 is 16 residues. Germline V gene sequence: CDR1 DFQATT, CDR2 SNEGSKA (reference sequence). The V gene lost 0 bases and the J gene lost 0 bases, with 13 bases spanning the gap. Written as DNA, the CDR3 is TGCAGTGCTAGAGATCTGGCGGGATTCAGCACAGATACGCAGTATTTT. Residues: CSARDLAGFSTDTQYF.

This clonotype was seen a handful of times. CDR3 sequence (DNA): TGTGCCAGCAGTTTATTGGACTTCTTCTACGAGCAGTACTTC. It specifies CASSLLDFFYEQYF. The rearrangement links TRBV28 to TRBJ2-7; D possibly corresponds to TRBD2 (5 bases). The CDR3 sequence is 14 residues long. With 1 base removed from V and 3 bases from J, the gap between germline ends came to 10 bases. CDR1 and CDR2 from the germline V gene are MDHEN and SYDVKM.

In this sample, this clonotype turned up a few times. The rearrangement joins TRBV20-1 to TRBJ2-1; TRBD2 matches 10 bases. The V and J ends lost 3 bases and 9 bases, in that order; junction bases with no gene match: 8. The CDR3 covers 14 residues. Germline loops: CDR1 DFQATT, CDR2 SNEGSKA (reference sequence). CDR3 sequence reads: CSARLAGALGEQFF. For the CDR3, the DNA is TGCAGTGCTAGGCTAGCGGGGGCCCTCGGTGAGCAGTTCTTC.

The chain links TRBV7-9 to TRBJ2-2, with 7 positions matching TRBD1. The CDR3 runs to 14 residues. Germline V gene sequence: CDR1 SEHNR, CDR2 FQNEAQ (reference sequence). Trimming removed 4 bases from V and 4 bases from J; junction bases left unmatched: 3. The CDR3 sequence is CASSSTGLTGELFF. The CDR3 region has the DNA TGTGCCAGCAGCTCGACAGGGCTCACCGGGGAGCTGTTTTTT.

This clonotype was counted ten times or more. This chain links TRBV12-3 or TRBV12-4 with TRBJ1-2; weak D call: TRBD1 (5 bases). V dropped 2 bases and J dropped 7 bases, with 17 bases sitting between them. There are 15 residues in the CDR3. CDR3 DNA: TGTGCCAGCAGTTTATCCCGGGACTCCCGATCTGGCTACACCTTC. It specifies CASSLSRDSRSGYTF.

This clonotype was found once. This sequence joins TRBV3-1 and TRBJ2-2; D is unresolved. Germline lookup yields CDR1 LGHDT and CDR2 YNNKEL (reference sequence). The CDR3 runs to 12 residues. Trimming shortened V by 3 bases and J by 6 bases, and 5 bases separated the two germline ends. CDR3 nucleotide sequence: TGTGCCAGCAGCCATGGACCCGGGGAGCTGTTTTTT. Translation gives CASSHGPGELFF.

This clonotype was recorded many times. The V and J genes are TRBV25-1 and TRBJ1-2, with D possibly being TRBD1 (5 bases). Germline V CDR1 and CDR2: MGHDK, SYGVNS. With 0 bases removed from V and 8 bases from J, the gap between germline ends came to 10 bases. The CDR3 runs to 13 residues. The CDR3 coding sequence is TGTGCCAGCAGTGAATACGAGGGGCCCGGCTACACCTTC. Translating it yields CASSEYEGPGYTF.